This T cell receptor (beta chain) is from a study of cytomegalovirus exposure and HLA in healthy donors. Researchers ran the PCR with 60 Vbeta and 13 Jbeta primers. The repertoire was sequenced with immunoSEQ multiplex PCR; TCRdb's copy has only in-frame clones and lacks some. The table includes 150,000 to 200,000 clones, approximately 80% detected once. The germline gives CDR1 MNHNS, CDR2 SASEGT. This CDR3 comprises 15 residues. Deletions cut 10 bases from V and 4 bases from J, with 19 bases between. The source of this sequence is a woman aged 18 to 35 in good health and CMV-seronegative. The J gene is TRBJ2-2, the V gene TRBV6-1; a possible D gene is TRBD1 (6 bases). The sample taken for sequencing was PBMCs. CDR3 DNA sequence: TGTGCCAACAACGCCCGACAGGTTCCCACCGGGGAGCTGTTTTTT. Translated: CANNARQVPTGELFF.